This T cell receptor beta chain was found in a study of blood T cell repertoires in COVID-19. Study-level background: Donors in the United States, Italy and Spain gave samples during acute or convalescent COVID-19.

As originally analysed: How many nucleated cells were present was estimated from reference gene primer amplification. Assay used: immunoSEQ multiplex PCR; TCRdb lists only in-frame clones, some missing. D and trimming come from the DNA, and the V and J calls and clone size come from that table. The sample has some 83,000 clones; about 85% are singletons. Germline lookup yields CDR1 SGHAT and CDR2 FQNNGV. The length of the CDR3 is 14 residues. Trimming took 5 bases from V and 4 from J, leaving 14 bases between them. The V call is TRBV11-2, the J call TRBJ1-2; TRBD1 is a possible D gene (5 bases). Input material: peripheral blood. The receptor was derived from a man in his 60s with active or convalescent COVID-19. CDR3 in DNA: TGTGCCAGCAGCCCCGGGAGGGGAGGCTATGGCTACACCTTC. This codes for CASSPGRGGYGYTF.